This TCR beta chain appears in the sequencing data of a study of control samples from healthy donors and cancer patients. Repertoires were generated with immunoSEQ multiplex PCR, while TCRdb's copy carries only in-frame clones and drops some. The sample has under 450,000 clones, roughly 90% seen once. The sequencing sample was made of PBMCs. The receptor comes from a man aged 35 to 55 with head and neck cancer.

DNA of the CDR3: TGTGCCAGCAGCCCTCCATGGGGCTCTGGAAACACCATATATTTT. Amino acid sequence: CASSPPWGSGNTIYF. The chain links TRBV3-1 (or the pseudogene TRBV3-2) to TRBJ1-3; no firm D call. Germline CDR1 LGHDT, CDR2 YNNKEL (reference sequence). V was cut by 4 bases and J by 0 bases, with 10 bases left in between. The CDR3 sequence is 15 residues long.